This TCR beta chain comes out of a study of blood T cell repertoires in COVID-19. Background on the study: Samples came from the United States, Italy and Spain, spanning acute and convalescent COVID-19.

The table came from immunoSEQ multiplex PCR; TCRdb's copy has only in-frame clones and leaves some out. The sample includes around 160,000 clones, over 75% of them seen just once. Participants' reported clinical history set cohort assignment. This CDR3 has 16 residues. In germline, CDR1 is LGHNA, CDR2 YSLEER. The germline V and J ends were trimmed by 0 bases and 4 bases, with 12 bases remaining between them. This chain joins TRBV4-3 and TRBJ1-4; TRBD1 might be the D (5 bases). Sequenced: PBMCs or T cells enriched from blood (not recorded which). This receptor was obtained from a woman younger than 45 with acute COVID-19. CDR3 coding DNA: TGCGCCAGCAGCCAAGATTATGACAGACGTAATGAAAAACTGTTTTTT. Residues: CASSQDYDRRNEKLFF.